This entry lists 10 T cell receptor beta chains sequenced from one sample in a study of shared T cell receptors in the human thymus (dated by TCRdb to about 2021). The library was made by the immunoSEQ multiplex PCR assay. Sourced from immuneACCESS, this table was stored by TCRdb with only in-frame sequences that have V and J called. A share of the clones is absent; for the studies checked, an unresolved V gene accounts for under half, and the remainder has no known explanation. This sample holds just under 550,000 clones; approximately 80% were observed only once. More than 0.01% of the sample lies in the top ten. These same records also appear under a second study, on human thymus T cells.

Sample: thymocytes. The receptors were sampled from a boy younger than two with a congenital heart defect. Donor details come from another sample of the same person, matched by shared clones.

V is TRBV5-1 and J is TRBJ2-1; tentative D call: TRBD1 (6 bases). The CDR3 extends over 16 amino acids. Deletions cut 5 bases from V and 2 bases from J, with 17 bases between. Germline CDR1 reads SGHRS; CDR2 reads YFSETQ. This chain's CDR3 is CASSPQGSSTYNEQFF. CDR3 coding DNA: TGCGCCAGCAGTCCACAGGGCTCGAGCACCTACAATGAGCAGTTCTTC.

This clone has only one observation. The chain combines TRBV2 with TRBJ2-7, with D perhaps matching TRBD1 (5 bases). The germline CDR1 and CDR2 sequences are SNHLY and FYNNEI. V lost 6 bases and J lost 3, with 9 bases in between. CDR3 length equals 12 residues. The CDR3 bases are TGTGCCAGCAGGGACACCTTCTACGAGCAGTACTTC. Translation gives CASRDTFYEQYF.

The chain is built from TRBV6-5 and TRBJ2-1; D is unclear. Between the trimmed V and J ends, which lost 6 bases and 2 bases, there was a span of 8 bases. From germline, CDR1 is MNHEY and CDR2 SVGAGI. This CDR3 is 13 amino acids long. CDR3 loop: CASSLSAYNEQFF. CDR3 sequence (DNA): TGTGCCAGCAGCCTCAGTGCCTACAATGAGCAGTTCTTC.

The V and J genes are TRBV18 and TRBJ2-7; possible D gene TRBD1, 7 bases. Germline V CDR1 and CDR2: KGHSH, LQKENI. V was clipped by 4 bases and J by 3 bases, with 10 bases between them. This CDR3 has 13 amino acids. The CDR3 loop reads CASSRGDSYEQYF. In DNA, the CDR3 is TGTGCCAGCTCACGGGGGGACAGCTACGAGCAGTACTTC.

The rearrangement uses TRBV5-6 and TRBJ2-7, with D hard to call. CDR3 length equals 14 residues. The germline CDR1 and CDR2 sequences are SGHDT and YYEEEE. The V end lost 2 bases, the J end lost 0 bases, and 9 bases lay between the germline ends. CDR3 coding DNA: TGTGCCAGCAGCTTATCGAGGAGCTCCTACGAGCAGTACTTC. It yields the protein CASSLSRSSYEQYF.

This chain connects TRBV19 to TRBJ2-3; D is possibly TRBD2 (5 bases). The CDR3 has 20 amino acids. With 1 base removed from V and 2 bases from J, the gap between germline ends came to 25 bases. Germline V gene data show CDR1 as LNHDA and CDR2 as SQIVND (reference sequence). The CDR3: CASSIAGLQQVDPYTDTQYF. The DNA for the CDR3 is TGTGCCAGTAGTATAGCTGGACTCCAGCAAGTGGACCCCTACACAGATACGCAGTATTTT.

V is TRBV19 and J is TRBJ2-3; D is perhaps TRBD2 (5 bases). V was cut by 5 bases and J by 9 bases, with 12 bases left in between. CDR1 is LNHDA, CDR2 SQIVND, per germline (reference sequence). This CDR3 is 12 amino acids long. The CDR3 sequence is CASSPRTGTQYF. The CDR3 nucleotides read TGTGCCAGTAGTCCCCGGACGGGGACGCAGTATTTT.

The rearrangement uses TRBV4-2 and TRBJ1-2; tentative D call: TRBD1 (6 bases). V was clipped by 4 bases and J by 6 bases, with 21 bases between them. Germline CDR1 and CDR2: LGHNA and YNFKEQ. The CDR3 is 16 amino acids. The CDR3, as DNA: TGTGCCAGCAGCCCTGTCGCAGGGGCAATAAGCCATGGCTACACCTTC. Its protein is CASSPVAGAISHGYTF.

The chain couples TRBV6-6 to TRBJ1-2; D perhaps matches TRBD1 (6 bases). V was clipped by 5 bases and J by 6 bases, with 13 bases between them. Germline V CDR1 and CDR2: MNHNY, SVGAGI (reference sequence). The CDR3 is made up of 13 amino acids. The CDR3 loop is CASSVQGRHGYTF. CDR3 in DNA: TGTGCCAGCAGTGTACAGGGTCGGCATGGCTACACCTTC.

This clone was seen a few times. V gene TRBV18 combines with J gene TRBJ1-2; D gene unclear. The ends were cut back, 3 bases at V and 1 base at J, with 6 bases in the middle. CDR1 and CDR2 from the germline V gene are KGHSH and LQKENI. This CDR3 contains 13 residues. CDR3 sequence reads: CASSPGSNYGYTF. The CDR3 bases are TGTGCCAGCTCACCGGGGAGTAACTATGGCTACACCTTC.